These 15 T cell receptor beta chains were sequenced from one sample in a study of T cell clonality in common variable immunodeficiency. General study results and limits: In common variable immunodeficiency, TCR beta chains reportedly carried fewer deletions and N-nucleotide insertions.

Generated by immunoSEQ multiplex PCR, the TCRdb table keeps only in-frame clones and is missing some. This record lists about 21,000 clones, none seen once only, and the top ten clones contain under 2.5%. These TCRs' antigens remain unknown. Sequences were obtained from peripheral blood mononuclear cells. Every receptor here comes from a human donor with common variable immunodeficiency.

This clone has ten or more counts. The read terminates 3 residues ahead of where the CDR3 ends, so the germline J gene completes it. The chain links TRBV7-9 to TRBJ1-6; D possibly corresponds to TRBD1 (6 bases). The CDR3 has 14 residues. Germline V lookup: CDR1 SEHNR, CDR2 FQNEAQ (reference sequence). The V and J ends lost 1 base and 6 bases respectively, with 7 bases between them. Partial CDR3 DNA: TGTGCCAGCAGCTTAGTACAGGGTAATTCACCC. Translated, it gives CASSLVQGNSP. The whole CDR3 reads CASSLVQGNSPLHF.

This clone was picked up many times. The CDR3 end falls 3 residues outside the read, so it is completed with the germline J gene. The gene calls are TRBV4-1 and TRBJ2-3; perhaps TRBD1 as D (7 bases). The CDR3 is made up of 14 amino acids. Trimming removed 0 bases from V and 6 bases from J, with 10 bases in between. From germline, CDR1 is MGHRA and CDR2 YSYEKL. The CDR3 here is CASSQEQGRDTQYF. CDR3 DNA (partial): TGCGCCAGCAGCCAAGAACAGGGGAGGGATACG.

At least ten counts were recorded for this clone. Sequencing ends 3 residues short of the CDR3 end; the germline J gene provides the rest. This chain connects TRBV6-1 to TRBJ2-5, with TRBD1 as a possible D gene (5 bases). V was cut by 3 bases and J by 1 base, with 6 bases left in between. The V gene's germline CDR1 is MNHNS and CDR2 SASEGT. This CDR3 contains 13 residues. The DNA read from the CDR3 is TGTGCCAGCAGTGACAGGGCCCAAGAGACC. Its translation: CASSDRAQET. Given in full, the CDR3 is CASSDRAQETQYF.

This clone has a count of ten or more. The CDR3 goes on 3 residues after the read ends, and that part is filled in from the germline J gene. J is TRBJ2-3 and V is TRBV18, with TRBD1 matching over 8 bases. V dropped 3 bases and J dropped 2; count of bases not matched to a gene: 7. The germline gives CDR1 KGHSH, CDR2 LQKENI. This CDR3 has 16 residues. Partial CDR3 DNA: TGTGCCAGCTCACCGGGGGGACAGGCCTTCACAGATACG. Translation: CASSPGGQAFTDT. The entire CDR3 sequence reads CASSPGGQAFTDTQYF.

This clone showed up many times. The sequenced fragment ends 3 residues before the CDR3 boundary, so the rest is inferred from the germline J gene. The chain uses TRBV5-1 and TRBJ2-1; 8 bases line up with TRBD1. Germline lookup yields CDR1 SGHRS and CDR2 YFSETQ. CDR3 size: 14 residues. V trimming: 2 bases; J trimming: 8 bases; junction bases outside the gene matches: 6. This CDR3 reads CASSFGRGLDEQFF. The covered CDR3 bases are TGCGCCAGCAGCTTCGGCAGGGGGCTCGATGAG.

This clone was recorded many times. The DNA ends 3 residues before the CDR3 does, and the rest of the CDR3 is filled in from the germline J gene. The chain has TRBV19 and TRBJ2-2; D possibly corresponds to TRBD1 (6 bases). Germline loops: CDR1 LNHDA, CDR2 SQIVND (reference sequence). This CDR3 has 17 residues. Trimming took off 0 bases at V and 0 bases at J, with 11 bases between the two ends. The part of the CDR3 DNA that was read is TGTGCCAGTAGTATAGAACCGGGACAACCGAACACCGGGGAG. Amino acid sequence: CASSIEPGQPNTGE. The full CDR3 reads CASSIEPGQPNTGELFF.

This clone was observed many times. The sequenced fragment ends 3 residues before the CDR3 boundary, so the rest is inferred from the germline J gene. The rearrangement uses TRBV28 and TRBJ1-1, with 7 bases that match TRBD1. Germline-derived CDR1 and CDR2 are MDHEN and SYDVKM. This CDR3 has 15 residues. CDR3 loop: CASSASDRLRDGAFF. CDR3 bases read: TGTGCCAGCAGTGCTTCGGACAGGCTACGCGATGGA.

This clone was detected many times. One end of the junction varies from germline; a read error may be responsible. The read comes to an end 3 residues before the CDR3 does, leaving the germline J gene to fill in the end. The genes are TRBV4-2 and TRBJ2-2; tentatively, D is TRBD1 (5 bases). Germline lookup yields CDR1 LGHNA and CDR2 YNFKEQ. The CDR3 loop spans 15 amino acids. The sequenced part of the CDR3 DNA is TGCGCCAGCAGTCGTGGCAGGGTTGGCACCGGGGAG. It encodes CASSRGRVGTGE. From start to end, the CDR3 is CASSRGRVGTGELFF.

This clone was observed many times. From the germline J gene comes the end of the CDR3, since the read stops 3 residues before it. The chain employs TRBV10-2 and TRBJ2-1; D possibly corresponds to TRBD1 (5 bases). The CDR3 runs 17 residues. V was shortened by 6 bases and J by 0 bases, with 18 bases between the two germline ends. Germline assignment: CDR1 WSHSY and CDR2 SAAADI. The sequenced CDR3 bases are TGCGCCAGCAGAGAATCCCCAGGGTTAAGCTCCTACAATGAG. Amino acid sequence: CASRESPGLSSYNE. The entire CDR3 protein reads CASRESPGLSSYNEQFF.

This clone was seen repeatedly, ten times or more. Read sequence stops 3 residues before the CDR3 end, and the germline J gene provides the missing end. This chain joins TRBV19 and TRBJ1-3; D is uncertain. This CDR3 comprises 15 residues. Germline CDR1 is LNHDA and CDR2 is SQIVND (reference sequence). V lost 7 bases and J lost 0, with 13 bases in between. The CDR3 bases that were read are TGTGCCAGTATCACCGACGGGTACTCTGGAAACACC. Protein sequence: CASITDGYSGNT. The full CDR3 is CASITDGYSGNTIYF.

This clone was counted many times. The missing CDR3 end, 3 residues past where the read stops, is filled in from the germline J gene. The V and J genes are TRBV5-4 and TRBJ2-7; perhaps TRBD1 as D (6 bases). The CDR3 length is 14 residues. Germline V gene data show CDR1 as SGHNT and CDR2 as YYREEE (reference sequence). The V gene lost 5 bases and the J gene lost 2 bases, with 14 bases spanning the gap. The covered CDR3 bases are TGTGCCAGCAGTCATATCCAGGGGACCTACGAG. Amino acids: CASSHIQGTYE. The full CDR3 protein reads CASSHIQGTYEQYF.

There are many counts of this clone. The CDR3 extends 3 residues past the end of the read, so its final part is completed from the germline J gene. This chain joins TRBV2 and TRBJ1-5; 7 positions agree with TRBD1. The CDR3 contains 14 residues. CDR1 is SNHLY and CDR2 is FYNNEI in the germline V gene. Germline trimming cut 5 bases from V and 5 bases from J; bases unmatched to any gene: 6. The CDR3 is CASSRGRGDQPQHF. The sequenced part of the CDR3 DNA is TGTGCCAGCAGTAGGGGGCGTGGGGATCAGCCC.

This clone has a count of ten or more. CDR3 residues: CASSRSRLVGYNEQFF. CDR3 DNA, as far as it was read: TGTGCCAGCAGCCGCAGTCGTCTAGTGGGCTACAATGAG. The chain carries TRBV3-1 (or the pseudogene TRBV3-2) and TRBJ2-1; D uncertain. The read comes to an end 3 residues before the CDR3 does, leaving the germline J gene to fill in the end. V shed 4 bases and J shed 3 bases, with 16 bases lying between them. CDR1 and CDR2 (germline): LGHDT, YNNKEL (reference sequence). There are 16 residues in the CDR3.

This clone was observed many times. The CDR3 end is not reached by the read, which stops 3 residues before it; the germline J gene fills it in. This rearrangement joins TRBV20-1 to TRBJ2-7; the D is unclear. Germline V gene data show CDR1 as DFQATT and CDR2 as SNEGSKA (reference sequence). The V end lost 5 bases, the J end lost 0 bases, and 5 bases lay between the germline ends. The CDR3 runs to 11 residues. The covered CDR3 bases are TGCAGTGCTCTTAGCTCCTACGAG. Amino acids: CSALSSYE. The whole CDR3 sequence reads CSALSSYEQYF.

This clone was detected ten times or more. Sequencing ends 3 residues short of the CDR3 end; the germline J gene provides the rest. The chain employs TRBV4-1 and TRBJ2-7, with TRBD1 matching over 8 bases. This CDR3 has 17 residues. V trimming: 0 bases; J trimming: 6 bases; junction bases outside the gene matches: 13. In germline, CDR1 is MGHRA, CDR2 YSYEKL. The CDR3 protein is CASSQDLLGTGLREQYF. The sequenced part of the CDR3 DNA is TGCGCCAGCAGCCAAGATCTTTTGGGGACAGGACTCCGCGAG.